The clone carrying this TCR beta chain turned up a few times. The antigen is unknown. Samples came from axillary lymph nodes draining the breast cancer. Each CDR3 protein gets one entry after TCRdb re-called the multiplex PCR reads with MiXCR. Of about 220,000 distinct CDR3 sequences listed, under 35% are singletons. The data were obtained in a study of breast tumors, draining lymph nodes, adjacent tissues. General study results and limits: The lymph node origin of tumor T cells was framed as consistent with a hypothesis, not demonstrated. Tumor and nontumor repertoires were significantly more similar in luminal-like than in basal-like breast cancer. Tumor TCR diversity was below lymph nodes but above nontumor tissue. Data fit most tumor T cells coming from lymph node, expanding in tumor.

The sample consisted of axillary lymph node tissue. The receptor was derived from a female donor with breast cancer. Some clones in this sample may be carry-over from other donors' samples.

CDR3 nucleotides: TGTGCCAGCAGCCACGCGGGTTTGGGGGCCAACGTCCTGACTTTC. Protein product: CASSHAGLGANVLTF. The chain has TRBV6-6 and TRBJ2-6; D is perhaps TRBD2 (5 bases). Germline-derived CDR1 and CDR2 are MNHNY and SVGAGI (reference sequence). With 6 bases removed from V and 4 bases from J, the gap between germline ends came to 13 bases. The CDR3 runs 15 residues.